This T cell receptor (beta chain) was profiled in a study of shared clonotypes between healthy human individuals. The study's findings and limits: Some clonotypes were shared by all four sorted-subset donors, while others were not shared. The non-shared ones had lower generation probabilities than the shared ones.

TCRdb's copy holds only in-frame clones and misses some; the assay was immunoSEQ multiplex PCR. Found here are about 2.4 million clones, more than 85% of them singletons; the top ten hold 0.35% to 0.45%. CDR1 is MNHEY and CDR2 is SVGAGI in the germline V gene. The CDR3 is 13 residues long. V gave up 6 bases and J gave up 2 bases, with 8 bases separating them. To note about this clone: Its specificity is not known.

The rearrangement links TRBV6-5 to TRBJ1-3, with TRBD1 as a possible D gene (6 bases). Sample: naive CD4+ T cells from PBMCs. The subset denotes: CD45RA+ positively selected. The TCR comes from a man between 18 and 35 years old in good health. Some clones in this sample may be carry-over from other donors' samples. CDR3: CASRNRAGNTIYF. CDR3 nucleotides: TGTGCCAGCAGGAACAGGGCTGGAAACACCATATATTTT.